What follows are 10 T cell receptor beta chains derived from one specimen sequenced in a study of Graves' ophthalmopathy and Graves' hyperthyroidism. Amplification of TCR beta CDR3 regions used RNA transcripts. The library came from an HTBI-primed first-round RT-PCR and a second-round multiplex PCR. TCRdb re-derived calls from the multiplex PCR reads in MiXCR, one entry per CDR3 protein. The profile shows under 350,000 distinct CDR3 sequences, about a sixth of them singletons. Sequenced input: peripheral blood. These receptors came from an adult man with Graves' ophthalmopathy.

This clonotype was seen once. The V call is TRBV7-8, the J call TRBJ1-2; 7 nucleotides match TRBD1. The CDR3 runs to 15 residues. The germline V gene has CDR1 SGHVS and CDR2 FQNEAQ. V shed 1 base and J 7 bases; nucleotides not matched to a gene: 9. Here the CDR3 reads CASSLVVQGKLGYTF. The CDR3 DNA reads as TGTGCCAGCAGCTTAGTTGTACAGGGGAAACTTGGCTACACCTTC.

This clonotype was detected many times. This sequence joins TRBV18 and TRBJ2-5; TRBD1 matches at 8 bases. This CDR3 is built from 17 residues. Germline CDR1 and CDR2: KGHSH and LQKENI. V was pared by 3 bases and J by 2 bases, with 11 bases of the junction left unmatched. CDR3 amino acids: CASSPLRTGINQETQYF. The CDR3 region has the DNA TGTGCCAGCTCACCTTTAAGGACAGGGATTAATCAAGAGACCCAGTACTTC.

The sample holds many counts of this clonotype. The V call is TRBV3-1, the J call TRBJ1-5; tentatively, D is TRBD1 (6 bases). The CDR3 runs 15 residues. Germline CDR1 is LGHDT and CDR2 is YNNKEL (reference sequence). V was cut by 4 bases and J by 2 bases, with 12 bases left in between. This CDR3 reads CASSLQGLGNQPQHF. DNA for the CDR3: TGTGCCAGCAGCCTACAGGGACTTGGCAATCAGCCCCAGCATTTT.

J is TRBJ1-6 and V is TRBV10-1; no clear D. The V gene lost 3 bases and the J gene lost 9 bases, with 6 bases spanning the gap. In germline, CDR1 is WNHNN, CDR2 SYGVQD (reference sequence). The CDR3 consists of 12 residues. The CDR3 sequence is CASSDLVSPLHF. The CDR3 DNA sequence: TGCGCCAGCAGTGACCTTGTTTCACCCCTCCACTTT.

This clonotype has a count of ten or more. The chain joins TRBV12-3 or TRBV12-4 to TRBJ2-1; 12 bases align to TRBD2. V lost 4 bases and J lost 8; bases outside the gene matches: 6. The CDR3 runs 15 residues. The CDR3 DNA sequence: TGTGCCAGCAGTTCCGAGACTAGCGGGAGTGATGAGCAGTTCTTC. It specifies CASSSETSGSDEQFF.

This clonotype was counted at least ten times. J is TRBJ1-5 and V is TRBV19; 9 positions agree with TRBD1. The CDR3 sequence is 15 residues long. The J segment lost 1 base and the V segment lost 3 bases, leaving 1 base of the junction unmatched. Germline V gene data show CDR1 as LNHDA and CDR2 as SQIVND (reference sequence). Written as DNA, the CDR3 is TGTGCCAGTAGTATTGGACAGGGGAGCAATCAGCCCCAGCATTTT. It encodes CASSIGQGSNQPQHF.

This clonotype showed up many times. The chain employs TRBV6-2 or TRBV6-3 and TRBJ2-5; TRBD2 agrees at 9 bases. Germline trimming cut 5 bases from V and 2 bases from J; bases unmatched to any gene: 6. This CDR3 contains 15 residues. CDR1 is MNHEY and CDR2 is SVGEGT in the germline V gene. Here the CDR3 DNA reads TGTGCCAGCAGTGACCGACTAGCGGCACAAGAGACCCAGTACTTC. This sequence encodes CASSDRLAAQETQYF.

The chain recombines TRBV9 with TRBJ1-2; 9 nucleotides line up with TRBD1. Germline values: CDR1 SGDLS, CDR2 YYNGEE. The CDR3 runs 16 residues. After removal of 3 bases from V and 5 bases from J, the junction contained 11 bases not matched to a gene. The CDR3 is CASSDPRDRAYYGYTF. The CDR3 nucleotides read TGTGCCAGCAGCGACCCCCGGGACAGGGCCTATTATGGCTACACCTTC.

This chain connects TRBV6-1 to TRBJ2-5; 7 bases are a match to TRBD1. V lost 5 bases, J lost 4 bases, and 10 bases stayed unmatched. CDR3 size: 15 residues. In germline, CDR1 is MNHNS, CDR2 SASEGT. CDR3 in amino acids: CASSRDSAQGETQYF. CDR3 nucleotides: TGTGCCAGCAGTCGGGACAGCGCTCAGGGAGAGACCCAGTACTTC.

Ten or more counts support this clonotype. V and J are TRBV3-1 and TRBJ2-5; 9 bases agree with TRBD2. Germline V CDR1 and CDR2: LGHDT, YNNKEL (reference sequence). V lost 5 bases, J lost 10 bases, and 11 bases stayed unmatched. The CDR3 extends over 14 amino acids. The CDR3 bases are TGTGCCAGCAGCTTCGACTCTAGCGGGGAGGTCCAGTACTTC. Its translation: CASSFDSSGEVQYF.